This entry features one TCR beta chain sequence. Its cognate antigen is unknown. The data were obtained in a study of chemoradiotherapy in HPV16-positive cancers. Findings and limits, study-wide: During treatment, candidate HPV-specific clones and E7-related motifs expanded in tumor.

Trimming cost V 0 bases and J 1 base, with 16 bases left between them. Per the germline V gene, CDR1 is SGHRS and CDR2 is YFSETQ. The CDR3 totals 17 residues. Profiling relied on immunoSEQ multiplex PCR, and the TCRdb table lists in-frame clones only, not all of them. This sample carries 2,500 to 3,500 clones, roughly nine tenths of them seen once, and the ten largest clones take roughly 3%. This rearrangement joins TRBV5-1 to TRBJ1-1; D perhaps matches TRBD1 (6 bases). The TCR comes from a human donor with HPV-associated anogenital cancer. Here the sequenced sample was tumor tissue, taken from a patient who underwent chemoradiotherapy. This CDR3 is CASSLGIGGRGNTEAFF. The DNA of the CDR3 is TGCGCCAGCAGCTTGGGAATCGGGGGGCGAGGGAACACTGAAGCTTTCTTT.